This TCR beta chain was sequenced in a study of CD8 T cells in ankylosing spondylitis. This clonotype was counted at least ten times. Its antigen is undetermined. TCRdb reprocessed the 5' RACE reads with MiXCR, giving one entry per CDR3 protein. The sample carries just under 550,000 distinct CDR3 sequences, roughly 13% recorded once. Findings and limits, study-wide: A TCR beta motif made of under 10 highly homologous variants seemed typical of ankylosing spondylitis blood.

Germline V gene data show CDR1 as DFQATT and CDR2 as SNEGSKA (reference sequence). This CDR3 spans 15 amino acids. The junction had 5 bases not matched to a gene; V was cut back by 3 bases and J by 2 bases. The sequence was obtained from a male donor with ankylosing spondylitis. Sequencing was done on a sample of blood, either unsorted or a sorted T cell fraction (not recorded which). This chain joins TRBV20-1 and TRBJ2-3; 10 positions agree with TRBD2. CDR3 sequence (DNA): TGCAGTGCTAGTTCCGGACTAGCGGTCACAGATACGCAGTATTTT. Translating it yields CSASSGLAVTDTQYF.